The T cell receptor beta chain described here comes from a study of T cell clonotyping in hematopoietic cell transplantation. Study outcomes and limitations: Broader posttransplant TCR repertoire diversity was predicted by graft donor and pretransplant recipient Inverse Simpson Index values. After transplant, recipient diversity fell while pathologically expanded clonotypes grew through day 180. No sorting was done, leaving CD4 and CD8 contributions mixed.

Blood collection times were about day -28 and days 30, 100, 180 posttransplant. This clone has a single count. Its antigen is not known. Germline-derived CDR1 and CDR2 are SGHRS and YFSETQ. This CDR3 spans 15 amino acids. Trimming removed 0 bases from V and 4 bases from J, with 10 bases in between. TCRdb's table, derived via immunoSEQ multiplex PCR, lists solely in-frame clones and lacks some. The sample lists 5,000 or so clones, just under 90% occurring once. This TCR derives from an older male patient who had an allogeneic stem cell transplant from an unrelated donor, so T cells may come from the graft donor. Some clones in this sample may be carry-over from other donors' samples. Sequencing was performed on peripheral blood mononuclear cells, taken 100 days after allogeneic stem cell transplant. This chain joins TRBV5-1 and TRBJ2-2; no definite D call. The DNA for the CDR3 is TGCGCCAGCAGCTTGGGTGGACCCCTCACCGGGGAGCTGTTTTTT. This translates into CASSLGGPLTGELFF. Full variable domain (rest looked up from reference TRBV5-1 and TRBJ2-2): KAGVTQTPRYLIKTRGQQVTLSCSPISGHRSVSWYQQTPGQGLQFLFEYFSETQRNKGNFPGRFSGRQFSNSRSEMNVSTLELGDSALYLCASSLGGPLTGELFFGEGSRLTVL.